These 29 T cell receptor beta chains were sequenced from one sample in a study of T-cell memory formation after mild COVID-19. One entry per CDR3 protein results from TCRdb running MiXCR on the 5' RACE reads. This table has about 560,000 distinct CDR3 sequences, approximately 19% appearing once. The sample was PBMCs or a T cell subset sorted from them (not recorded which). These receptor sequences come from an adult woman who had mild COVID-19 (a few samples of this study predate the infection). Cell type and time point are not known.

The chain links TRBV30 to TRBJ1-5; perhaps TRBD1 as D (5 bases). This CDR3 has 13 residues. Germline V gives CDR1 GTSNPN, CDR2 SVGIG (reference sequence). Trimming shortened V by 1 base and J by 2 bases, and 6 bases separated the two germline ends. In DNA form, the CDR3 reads TGTGCCTGGAGTGAGGGGCGCAATCAGCCCCAGCATTTT. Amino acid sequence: CAWSEGRNQPQHF.

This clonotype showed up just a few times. CDR3 protein: CASSFKQGAHEQFF. Written as DNA, the CDR3 is TGTGCCAGCAGTTTCAAACAGGGGGCGCATGAGCAGTTCTTC. The J gene is TRBJ2-1, the V gene TRBV27; 9 nucleotides match TRBD1. Trimming cost V 3 bases and J 8 bases; bases outside gene matches: 5. CDR1 is MNHEY, CDR2 SMNVEV, per germline (reference sequence). CDR3 length: 14 residues.

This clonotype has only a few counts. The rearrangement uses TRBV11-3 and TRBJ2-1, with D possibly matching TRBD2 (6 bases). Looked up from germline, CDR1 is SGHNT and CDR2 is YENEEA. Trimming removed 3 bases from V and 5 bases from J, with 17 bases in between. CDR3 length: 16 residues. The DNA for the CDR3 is TGTGCCAGCAGCTTTCGGCGGGGCCCGGCGCACAATGAGCAGTTCTTC. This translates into CASSFRRGPAHNEQFF.

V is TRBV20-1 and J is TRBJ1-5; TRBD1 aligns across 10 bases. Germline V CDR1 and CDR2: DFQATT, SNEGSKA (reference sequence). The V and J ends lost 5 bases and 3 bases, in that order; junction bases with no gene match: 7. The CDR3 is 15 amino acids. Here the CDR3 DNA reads TGCAGTGCTCGAAGGGACAGGGGAGTCAATCAGCCCCAGCATTTT. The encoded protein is CSARRDRGVNQPQHF.

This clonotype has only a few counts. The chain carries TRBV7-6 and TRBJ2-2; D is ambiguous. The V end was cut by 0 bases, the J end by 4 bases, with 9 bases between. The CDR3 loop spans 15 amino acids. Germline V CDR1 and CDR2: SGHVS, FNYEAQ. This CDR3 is CASSLALRATGELFF. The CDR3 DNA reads TGTGCCAGCAGCTTAGCCCTGCGAGCCACCGGGGAGCTGTTTTTT.

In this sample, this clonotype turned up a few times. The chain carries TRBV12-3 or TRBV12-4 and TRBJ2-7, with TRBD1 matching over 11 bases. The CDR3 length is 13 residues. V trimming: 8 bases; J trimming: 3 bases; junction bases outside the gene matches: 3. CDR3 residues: CASGQGASYEQYF. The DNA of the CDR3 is TGTGCCAGCGGACAGGGGGCGAGCTACGAGCAGTACTTC.

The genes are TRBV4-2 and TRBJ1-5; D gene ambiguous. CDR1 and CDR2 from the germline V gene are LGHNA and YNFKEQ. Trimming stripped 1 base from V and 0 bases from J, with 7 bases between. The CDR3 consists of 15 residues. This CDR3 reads CASSQGGDSNQPQHF. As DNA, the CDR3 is TGTGCCAGCAGCCAAGGAGGAGATAGCAATCAGCCCCAGCATTTT.

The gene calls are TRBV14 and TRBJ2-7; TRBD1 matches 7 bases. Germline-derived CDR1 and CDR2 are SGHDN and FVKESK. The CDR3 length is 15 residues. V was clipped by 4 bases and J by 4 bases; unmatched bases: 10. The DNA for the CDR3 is TGTGCCAGCAGCCGCCTGGGGACAGCTTCTTACGAGCAGTACTTC. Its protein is CASSRLGTASYEQYF.

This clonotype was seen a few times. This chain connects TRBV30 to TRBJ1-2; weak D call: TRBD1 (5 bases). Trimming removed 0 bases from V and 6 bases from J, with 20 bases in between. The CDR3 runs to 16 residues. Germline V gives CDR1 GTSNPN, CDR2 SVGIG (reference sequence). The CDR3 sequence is CAWSVRGTGTRDGYTF. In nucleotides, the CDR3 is TGTGCCTGGAGTGTAAGGGGTACGGGGACCCGCGATGGCTACACCTTC.

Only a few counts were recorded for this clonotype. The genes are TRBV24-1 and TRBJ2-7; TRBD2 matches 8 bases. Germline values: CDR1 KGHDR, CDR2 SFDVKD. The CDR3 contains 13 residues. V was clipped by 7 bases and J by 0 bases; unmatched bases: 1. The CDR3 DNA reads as TGTGCCACCAGAAGCGGGAGCTCCTACGAGCAGTACTTC. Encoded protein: CATRSGSSYEQYF.

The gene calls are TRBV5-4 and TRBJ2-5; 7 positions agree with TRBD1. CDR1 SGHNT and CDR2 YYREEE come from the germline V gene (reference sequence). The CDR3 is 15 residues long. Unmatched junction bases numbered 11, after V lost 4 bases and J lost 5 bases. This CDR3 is CASSPEEGAEETQYF. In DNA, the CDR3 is TGTGCCAGCAGCCCGGAAGAGGGGGCTGAGGAGACCCAGTACTTC.

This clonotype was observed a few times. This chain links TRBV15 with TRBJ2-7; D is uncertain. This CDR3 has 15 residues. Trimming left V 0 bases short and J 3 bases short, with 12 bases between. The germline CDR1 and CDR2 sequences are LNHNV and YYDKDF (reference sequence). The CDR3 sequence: CATSREMIQSYEQYF. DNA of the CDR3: TGTGCCACCAGCAGAGAAATGATACAGAGCTACGAGCAGTACTTC.

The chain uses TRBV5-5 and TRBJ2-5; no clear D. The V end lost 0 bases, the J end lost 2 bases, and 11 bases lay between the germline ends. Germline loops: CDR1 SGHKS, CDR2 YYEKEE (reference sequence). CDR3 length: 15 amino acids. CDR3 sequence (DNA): TGTGCCAGCAGCTTGGTGGTCAGCCTTCAAGAGACCCAGTACTTC. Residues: CASSLVVSLQETQYF.

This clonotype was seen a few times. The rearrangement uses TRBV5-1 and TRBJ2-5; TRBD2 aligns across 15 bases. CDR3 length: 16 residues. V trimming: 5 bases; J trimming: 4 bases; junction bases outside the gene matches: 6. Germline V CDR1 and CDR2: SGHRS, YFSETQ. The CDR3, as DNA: TGCGCCAGCAGGCTTGGACTAGCGGGGGGGCTAGAGACCCAGTACTTC. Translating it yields CASRLGLAGGLETQYF.

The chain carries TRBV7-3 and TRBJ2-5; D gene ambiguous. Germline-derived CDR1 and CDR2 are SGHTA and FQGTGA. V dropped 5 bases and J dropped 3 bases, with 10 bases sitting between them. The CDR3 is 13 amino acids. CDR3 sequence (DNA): TGTGCCAGCAGCCGAAGTCAAGAAGAGACCCAGTACTTC. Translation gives CASSRSQEETQYF.

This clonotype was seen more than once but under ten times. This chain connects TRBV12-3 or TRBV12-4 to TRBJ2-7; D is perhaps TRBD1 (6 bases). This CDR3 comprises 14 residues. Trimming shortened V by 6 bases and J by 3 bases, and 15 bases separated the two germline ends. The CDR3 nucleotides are TGTGCCAGCAGCCCGGGACACGGAGACTACGAGCAGTACTTC. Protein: CASSPGHGDYEQYF.

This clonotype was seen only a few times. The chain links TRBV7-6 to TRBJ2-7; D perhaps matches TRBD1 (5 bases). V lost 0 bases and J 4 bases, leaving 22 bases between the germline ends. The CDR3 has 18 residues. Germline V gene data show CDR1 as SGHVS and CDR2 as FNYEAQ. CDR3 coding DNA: TGTGCCAGCAGCTTAGCTCCCCAGGGCGTCGGCCAAATTTACGAGCAGTACTTC. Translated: CASSLAPQGVGQIYEQYF.

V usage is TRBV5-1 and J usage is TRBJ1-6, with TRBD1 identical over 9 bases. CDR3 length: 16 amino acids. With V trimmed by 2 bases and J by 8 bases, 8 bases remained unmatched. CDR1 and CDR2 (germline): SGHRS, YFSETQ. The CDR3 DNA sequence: TGCGCCAGCAGCTTTGTTGCACGGACAGGGGATTCACCCCTCCACTTT. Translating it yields CASSFVARTGDSPLHF.

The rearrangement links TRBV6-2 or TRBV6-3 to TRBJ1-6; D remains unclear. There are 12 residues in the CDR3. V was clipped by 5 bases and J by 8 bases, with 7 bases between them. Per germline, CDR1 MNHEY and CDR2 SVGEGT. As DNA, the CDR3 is TGTGCCAGCAGTAGCGGGTATTCACCCCTCCACTTT. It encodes CASSSGYSPLHF.

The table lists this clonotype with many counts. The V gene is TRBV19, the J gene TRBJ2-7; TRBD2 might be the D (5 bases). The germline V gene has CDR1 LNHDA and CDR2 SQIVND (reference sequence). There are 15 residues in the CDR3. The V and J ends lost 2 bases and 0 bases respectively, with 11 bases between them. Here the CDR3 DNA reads TGTGCCAGTAGTATACGGGGAATATACTCCTACGAGCAGTACTTC. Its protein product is CASSIRGIYSYEQYF.

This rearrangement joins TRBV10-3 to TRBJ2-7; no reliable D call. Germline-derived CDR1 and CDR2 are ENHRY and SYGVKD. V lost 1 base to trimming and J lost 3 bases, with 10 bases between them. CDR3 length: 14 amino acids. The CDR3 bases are TGTGCCATCAGTGAGTTAGAAAGGAGCTACGAGCAGTACTTC. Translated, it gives CAISELERSYEQYF.

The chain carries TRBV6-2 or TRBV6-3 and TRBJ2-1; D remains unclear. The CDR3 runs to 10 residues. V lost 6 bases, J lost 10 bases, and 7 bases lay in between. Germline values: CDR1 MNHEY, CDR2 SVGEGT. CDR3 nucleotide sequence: TGTGCCAGCAGAGGGCCAGAGCAGTTCTTC. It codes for CASRGPEQFF.

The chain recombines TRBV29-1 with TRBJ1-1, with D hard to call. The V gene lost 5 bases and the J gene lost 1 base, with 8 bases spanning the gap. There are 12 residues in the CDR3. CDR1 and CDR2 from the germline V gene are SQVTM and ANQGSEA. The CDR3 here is CSVLNENTEAFF. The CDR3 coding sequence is TGCAGCGTTCTAAATGAGAACACTGAAGCTTTCTTT.

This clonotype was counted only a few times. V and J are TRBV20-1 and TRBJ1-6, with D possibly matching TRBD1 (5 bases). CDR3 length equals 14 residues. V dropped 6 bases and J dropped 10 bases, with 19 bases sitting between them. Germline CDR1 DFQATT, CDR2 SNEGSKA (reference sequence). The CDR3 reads CSASREGLGSPLHF. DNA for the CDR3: TGCAGTGCCTCCAGGGAAGGATTGGGATCACCCCTCCACTTT.

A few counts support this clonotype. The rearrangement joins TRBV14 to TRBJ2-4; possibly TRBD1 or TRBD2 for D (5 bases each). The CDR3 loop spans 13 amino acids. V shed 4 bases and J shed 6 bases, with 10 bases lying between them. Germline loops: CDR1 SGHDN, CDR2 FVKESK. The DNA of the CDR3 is TGTGCCAGCAGCCGAGCAGGGACAAACATTCAGTACTTC. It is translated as CASSRAGTNIQYF.

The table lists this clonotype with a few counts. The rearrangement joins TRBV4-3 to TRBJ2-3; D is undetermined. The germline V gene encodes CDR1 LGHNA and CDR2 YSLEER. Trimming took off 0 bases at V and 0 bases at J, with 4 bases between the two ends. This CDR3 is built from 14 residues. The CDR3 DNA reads TGCGCCAGCAGCCAAGATCAGAGCACAGATACGCAGTATTTT. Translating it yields CASSQDQSTDTQYF.

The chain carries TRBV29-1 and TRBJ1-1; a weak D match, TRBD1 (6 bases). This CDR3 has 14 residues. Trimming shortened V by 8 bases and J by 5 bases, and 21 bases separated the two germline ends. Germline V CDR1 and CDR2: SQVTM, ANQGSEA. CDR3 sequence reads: CSQMGAEGGTEAFF. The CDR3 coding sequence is TGCAGCCAAATGGGGGCCGAAGGTGGGACTGAAGCTTTCTTT.

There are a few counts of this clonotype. CDR3 DNA sequence: TGTGCCAGCAGTTTTTCCGGGCCGGACTACGAGCAGTACTTC. The encoded protein is CASSFSGPDYEQYF. V and J are TRBV27 and TRBJ2-7; D is ambiguous. The CDR3 loop spans 14 amino acids. CDR1 and CDR2 from the germline V gene are MNHEY and SMNVEV (reference sequence). Between the trimmed V and J ends, which lost 3 bases and 3 bases, there was a span of 12 bases.

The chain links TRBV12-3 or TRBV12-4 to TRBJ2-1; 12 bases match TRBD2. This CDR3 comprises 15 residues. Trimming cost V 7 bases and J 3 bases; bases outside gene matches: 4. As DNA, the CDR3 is TGTGCCAGCAACCTGGGACTAGCGGGCTACAATGAGCAGTTCTTC. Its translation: CASNLGLAGYNEQFF.